What follows are 21 T cell receptor beta chains derived from one specimen sequenced in a study of T cell repertoires in cytomegalovirus infection. MiXCR, run by TCRdb on the reads, gives a single entry per CDR3 protein. The table records around 330,000 distinct CDR3 sequences, roughly 17% of them present only once. Sequenced sample: PBMCs. The receptors here all came from a human donor in good health (CMV status not recorded). Some clones in this sample may be carry-over from other donors' samples.

The chain has TRBV24-1 and TRBJ2-3; TRBD1 matches at 10 bases. Germline values: CDR1 KGHDR, CDR2 SFDVKD. J gave up 0 bases and V 4 bases, and 6 bases lay outside the gene matches. The CDR3 is made up of 17 amino acids. The CDR3 loop reads CATSESGQGDSTDTQYF. The CDR3 nucleotides read TGTGCCACCAGTGAATCCGGACAGGGGGATAGCACAGATACGCAGTATTTT.

This clonotype came up many times. This chain links TRBV5-1 with TRBJ2-1; D may be TRBD1 (6 bases). Germline V CDR1 and CDR2: SGHRS, YFSETQ. The CDR3 extends over 15 amino acids. The V gene lost 4 bases and the J gene lost 7 bases, with 18 bases spanning the gap. CDR3 sequence (DNA): TGCGCCAGCAGCGTATTCAACAGGGAAAGGAATGAGCAGTTCTTC. Protein: CASSVFNRERNEQFF.

This chain joins TRBV5-1 and TRBJ1-5; perhaps TRBD1 as D (6 bases). The V and J ends lost 2 bases and 3 bases respectively, with 12 bases between them. CDR1 is SGHRS and CDR2 is YFSETQ in the germline V gene. This CDR3 comprises 15 residues. The CDR3 loop is CASSLDGTSNQPQHF. The CDR3, as DNA: TGCGCCAGCAGCTTAGACGGGACATCCAATCAGCCCCAGCATTTT.

This clonotype appeared a few times. The J gene is TRBJ2-2, the V gene TRBV12-3 or TRBV12-4, with 8 bases identical to TRBD1. The trim removed 3 bases at V and 4 bases at J, leaving 7 bases unmatched. The CDR3 is 16 amino acids. The CDR3 DNA sequence: TGTGCCAGCAGTTTTAAAAGGACAGGGTCCACCGGGGAGCTGTTTTTT. Translated, it gives CASSFKRTGSTGELFF.

This clonotype was detected many times. CDR3 in DNA: TGTGCCAGCAGCTTTTCCGTCGACGAGCAGTACTTC. Translating gives CASSFSVDEQYF. The chain uses TRBV7-2 and TRBJ2-7, with D uncertain. The ends were cut back, 3 bases at V and 5 bases at J, with 8 bases in the middle. Germline values: CDR1 SGHTA, CDR2 FQGNSA. The CDR3 is 12 amino acids.

The chain carries TRBV5-1 and TRBJ2-1; TRBD1 is a possible D gene (6 bases). Trimming shortened V by 0 bases and J by 12 bases, and 19 bases separated the two germline ends. CDR1 is SGHRS and CDR2 is YFSETQ in the germline V gene. There are 15 residues in the CDR3. The CDR3: CASSLAQGPGVGQFF. For the CDR3, the DNA is TGCGCCAGCAGCTTGGCTCAGGGGCCGGGTGTTGGGCAGTTCTTC.

This chain connects TRBV28 to TRBJ2-7; D not certain. The ends were cut back, 4 bases at V and 3 bases at J, with 16 bases in the middle. CDR1 and CDR2 (germline): MDHEN, SYDVKM. The CDR3 spans 15 residues. The CDR3 DNA is TGTGCCAGCAGTTCCACCCAAGGAACCGACTACGAGCAGTACTTC. It is translated as CASSSTQGTDYEQYF.

This clonotype has a count of ten or more. The chain uses TRBV19 and TRBJ2-2; maybe TRBD1 (5 bases). Germline V gives CDR1 LNHDA, CDR2 SQIVND (reference sequence). The CDR3 spans 16 residues. Trimming removed 3 bases from V and 4 bases from J, with 15 bases in between. The CDR3 here is CASSMSPRQFTGELFF. In DNA, the CDR3 is TGTGCCAGTAGTATGTCCCCGCGACAGTTCACCGGGGAGCTGTTTTTT. The whole variable domain, remainder taken from reference TRBV19 and TRBJ2-2, is DGGITQSPKYLFRKEGQNVTLSCEQNLNHDAMYWYRQDPGQGLRLIYYSQIVNDFQKGDIAEGYSVSREKKESFPLTVTSAQKNPTAFYLCASSMSPRQFTGELFFGEGSRLTVL.

This clonotype has ten or more counts. The chain links TRBV7-2 to TRBJ2-1, with 7 bases aligning to TRBD1. The CDR3 spans 15 residues. Germline assignment: CDR1 SGHTA and CDR2 FQGNSA. Trimming removed 5 bases from V and 1 base from J; junction bases left unmatched: 5. CDR3 in DNA: TGTGCCAGCAGCCGGGACAGTTTGTCCTACAATGAGCAGTTCTTC. Protein sequence: CASSRDSLSYNEQFF.

V is TRBV5-6 and J is TRBJ1-1; 7 bases agree with TRBD1. Per the germline V gene, CDR1 is SGHDT and CDR2 is YYEEEE. The ends lost 3 bases at V and 4 bases at J; junction bases unmatched: 6. The CDR3 is 14 amino acids. This chain's CDR3 is CASSWGDRATEAFF. Written as DNA, the CDR3 is TGTGCCAGCAGCTGGGGTGACAGGGCCACTGAAGCTTTCTTT.

About this clonotype itself: One end of the junction varies from germline; a read error may be responsible. V and J are TRBV7-9 and TRBJ1-2; D is unclear. The CDR3 has 14 residues. The germline CDR1 and CDR2 sequences are SEHNR and FQNEAQ (reference sequence). The CDR3 sequence is CASSLQSWNYCYTF. The CDR3 DNA reads TGTGCCAGCAGCTTACAGTCATGGAACTATTGCTACACCTTC.

The sample holds many counts of this clonotype. The rearrangement joins TRBV20-1 to TRBJ2-4; D uncertain. The V end lost 6 bases, the J end lost 6 bases, and 12 bases lay between the germline ends. CDR3 length: 12 residues. CDR1 is DFQATT and CDR2 is SNEGSKA in the germline V gene (reference sequence). CDR3 nucleotide sequence: TGCAGTGCCACCCTGGCAGGAAACATTCAGTACTTC. Translated, it gives CSATLAGNIQYF.

The genes are TRBV4-1 and TRBJ2-3; D is unresolved. The CDR3 loop spans 15 amino acids. The germline gives CDR1 MGHRA, CDR2 YSYEKL. Trimming removed 0 bases from V and 2 bases from J, with 9 bases in between. DNA of the CDR3: TGCGCCAGCAGCCAAGAGGACGCGATCACAGATACGCAGTATTTT. It yields the protein CASSQEDAITDTQYF.

This clonotype has just a few counts. An end of the junction does not agree with germline; a read error may underlie this. The chain joins TRBV7-7 to TRBJ2-5; 9 bases fit TRBD1. Germline V gene data show CDR1 as SSHAT and CDR2 as FNYEAQ (reference sequence). The CDR3 is 15 amino acids. CDR3 amino acids: CASSLAGGQGETQYF. In DNA form, the CDR3 reads TGTGCTAGCAGCTTAGCAGGGGGACAGGGAGAGACCCAGTACTTC.

The table lists this clonotype with a few counts. The chain links TRBV5-8 to TRBJ1-6; D might be TRBD1 (5 bases). Germline V gene lookup returns CDR1 SGHTS and CDR2 YDEGEE. Trimming left V 1 base short and J 9 bases short, with 14 bases between. The CDR3 consists of 15 residues. The CDR3 DNA reads as TGTGCCAGCAGCTTGTCTCCAGGGAGTCCTTCACCCCTCCACTTT. It codes for CASSLSPGSPSPLHF.

This clonotype has ten or more counts. This rearrangement joins TRBV5-6 to TRBJ2-7; TRBD2 is a possible D gene (5 bases). CDR3 length: 13 amino acids. Germline loops: CDR1 SGHDT, CDR2 YYEEEE. Trimming removed 3 bases at V and 1 base at J, with 8 bases between. The CDR3 sequence: CASSYGVSYEQYF. DNA for the CDR3: TGTGCCAGCAGCTACGGGGTTTCCTACGAGCAGTACTTC.

Only a few counts were recorded for this clonotype. The rearrangement uses TRBV5-1 and TRBJ2-2; 7 positions agree with TRBD1. The CDR3 has 15 residues. V lost 1 base, J lost 3 bases, and 3 bases stayed unmatched. CDR1 SGHRS and CDR2 YFSETQ come from the germline V gene. CDR3 loop: CASSLRQGYTGELFF. The CDR3 nucleotides are TGCGCCAGCAGCTTGAGACAGGGTTACACCGGGGAGCTGTTTTTT.

This clonotype has more than one count but fewer than ten. The rearrangement links TRBV9 to TRBJ1-1; the D is unclear. In germline, CDR1 is SGDLS, CDR2 YYNGEE. The CDR3 is 14 residues long. V was cut by 0 bases and J by 3 bases, with 9 bases left in between. The CDR3, as DNA: TGTGCCAGCAGCGTAGGCCTTTTGGACACTGAAGCTTTCTTT. This sequence encodes CASSVGLLDTEAFF.

This clonotype appeared a few times. The V gene is TRBV4-1, the J gene TRBJ2-5; 8 positions match TRBD1. In germline, CDR1 is MGHRA, CDR2 YSYEKL. The V and J ends lost 0 bases and 3 bases, in that order; junction bases with no gene match: 6. The CDR3 consists of 16 residues. CDR3 protein: CASSQDLRTGKETQYF. The CDR3 DNA reads TGCGCCAGCAGCCAAGATCTGAGGACAGGGAAAGAGACCCAGTACTTC.

V usage is TRBV12-5 and J usage is TRBJ2-1, with 7 bases aligning to TRBD1. From germline, CDR1 is LGHNT and CDR2 FRNRAP. This CDR3 has 17 amino acids. V shed 3 bases and J 5 bases; nucleotides not matched to a gene: 13. Here the CDR3 DNA reads TGTGCTAGTGGTTTTGGGGCAGGGGGTGGGCTCAACAATGAGCAGTTCTTC. It specifies CASGFGAGGGLNNEQFF.

This clonotype was observed a handful of times. The chain employs TRBV20-1 and TRBJ2-7, with TRBD2 identical over 9 bases. Germline V gene lookup returns CDR1 DFQATT and CDR2 SNEGSKA (reference sequence). Trimming at V came to 6 bases and at J to 3 bases, leaving 9 bases not matched to a gene. The CDR3 has 14 residues. The CDR3 sequence: CSAARTSAGYEQYF. The CDR3 DNA follows: TGCAGTGCAGCCAGGACTAGCGCGGGCTACGAGCAGTACTTC.